The rows below give T cell receptor beta chains drawn from one sample of a study of identical twins. TCRdb reanalysed the 5' RACE reads using MiXCR and keeps one entry per CDR3 protein. The sample includes 650,000 to 800,000 distinct CDR3 sequences, less than 10% seen only once; the top ten take 0.75% to 1%. These data were likewise used in another study, on yellow fever vaccine responses in identical twins.

Specimen: PBMCs. The receptors here all came from a woman between 18 and 29 years old in good health. The CDR3 runs from the conserved cysteine through the conserved F or W. A D gene is named only where the DNA matches it firmly. Clone size is stated in some rows and not others, as once, few, many or a class when expanded.

clone size	D gene	J gene	V gene	CDR3 DNA	CDR3 protein
.	.	TRBJ2-7	TRBV3-1	TGTGCCAGCAGCCAGGGGAGGACCCCTTACGAGCAGTACTTC	CASSQGRTPYEQYF
few	TRBD2	TRBJ2-1	TRBV28	TGTGCCAGCAGTTTTTCTAGCGGCAATGAGCAGTTCTTC	CASSFSSGNEQFF
few	.	TRBJ2-2	TRBV11-2	TGTGCCAGCAGCTTAGGGGCGCGTGGGGGACTCAACACCGGGGAGCTGTTTTTT	CASSLGARGGLNTGELFF
few	.	TRBJ1-5	TRBV6-5	TGTGCCAGCAGTTACTCTGGACAGAGTAGTTATAGCAATCAGCCCCAGCATTTT	CASSYSGQSSYSNQPQHF
.	TRBD2	TRBJ2-3	TRBV28	TGTGCCAGCAGTTTAGTCTTTAGCGGGAGACCCAAGGATACGCAGTATTTT	CASSLVFSGRPKDTQYF
few	TRBD1	TRBJ2-7	TRBV4-2	TGTGCCAGCAGCCTGGACAGGACGAGCTACGAGCAGTACTTC	CASSLDRTSYEQYF
few	TRBD1	TRBJ1-2	TRBV4-1	TGCGCCAGCAGCCCTGAATTACAAGCCGACAGGGGGAAGGATGGCTACACCTTC	CASSPELQADRGKDGYTF
many	.	TRBJ2-2	TRBV6-2/TRBV6-3	TGTGCCAGCAGTTACTCGAAAGGGTATATCGGGGAGCTGTTTTTT	CASSYSKGYIGELFF
few	.	TRBJ2-7	TRBV4-1	TGCGCCAGCAGCCAGCGCTTGGGGGGGGCCAACGAGCAGTACTTC	CASSQRLGGANEQYF
.	.	TRBJ2-1	TRBV9	TGTGCCAGCAGCGCGTCCACCGGGGCCTACAATGAGCAGTTCTTC	CASSASTGAYNEQFF
.	.	TRBJ1-4	TRBV7-9	TGTGCCAGCAGCCCCCCTACGGGGATGAATGAAAAACTGTTTTTT	CASSPPTGMNEKLFF
few	TRBD2	TRBJ2-7	TRBV20-1	TGCAGTGCTATACGAGTAGCGGGGAAGAACTACGAGCAGTACTTC	CSAIRVAGKNYEQYF
few	.	TRBJ2-7	TRBV14	TGTGCCAGCAGCCAAACATCGGGTTCGTTTTTGGGCTACGAGCAGTACTTC	CASSQTSGSFLGYEQYF
many	TRBD2	TRBJ2-1	TRBV12-3/TRBV12-4	TGTGCCAGCAGTTTTCGGGGGGACAATGAGCAGTTCTTC	CASSFRGDNEQFF
.	TRBD1	TRBJ1-5	TRBV20-1	TGCAGTGCTAGCAGATTCAACGACAGGGGCGAGAACTATAGCAATCAGCCCCAGCATTTT	CSASRFNDRGENYSNQPQHF
many	.	TRBJ2-5	TRBV20-1	TGCAGTGCTAGTGGAGAGACCCAGTACTTC	CSASGETQYF
few	.	TRBJ1-4	TRBV20-1	TGCAGCTCAGGGGATGAAAAACTGTTTTTT	CSSGDEKLFF
.	.	TRBJ2-7	TRBV11-2	TGTGCCAGCAGCTACGGGGAGATGTACGAGCAGTACTTC	CASSYGEMYEQYF
many	TRBD1	TRBJ1-1	TRBV15	TGTGCCACCAGCAGAGACCGACAGGGGATGGCTGAAGCTTTCTTT	CATSRDRQGMAEAFF
many	.	TRBJ2-1	TRBV12-3/TRBV12-4	TGTGCCAGCGGACAGATTGAGCAGTTCTTC	CASGQIEQFF
.	.	TRBJ2-1	TRBV2	TGTGCCAGCAGTTGGTCTGACTACAATGAGCAGTTCTTC	CASSWSDYNEQFF
.	.	TRBJ2-7	TRBV7-9	TGTGCCAGCAGCTTATGGATCGATTCCTACGAGCAGTACTGG	CASSLWIDSYEQYW
many	TRBD1	TRBJ2-7	TRBV18	TGTGCCAGCTCACCACAAACAGGGGGCACCTACGAGCAGTACTTC	CASSPQTGGTYEQYF
.	.	TRBJ2-6	TRBV12-5	TGTGCTAGTGGTTTGTACAGGATCTCTGGGGCCAACGTCCTGACTTTC	CASGLYRISGANVLTF
.	.	TRBJ2-1	TRBV11-2	TGTGCCAGCAGCTTTCGGGTCGCCTACAATGAGCAGTTCTTC	CASSFRVAYNEQFF
.	.	TRBJ2-7	TRBV6-5	TGTGCCAGCAGTTACAGGCCGGAACGACTCTACGAGCAGTACTTC	CASSYRPERLYEQYF
few	.	TRBJ1-2	TRBV3-1	TGTGCCAGCAGCCAAGATACGGTAGCCACCTTC	CASSQDTVATF
.	TRBD1	TRBJ2-3	TRBV6-1	TGTGCCAGCAGTACCATTCCGGGACAGGGCCCAGATACGCAGTATTTT	CASSTIPGQGPDTQYF